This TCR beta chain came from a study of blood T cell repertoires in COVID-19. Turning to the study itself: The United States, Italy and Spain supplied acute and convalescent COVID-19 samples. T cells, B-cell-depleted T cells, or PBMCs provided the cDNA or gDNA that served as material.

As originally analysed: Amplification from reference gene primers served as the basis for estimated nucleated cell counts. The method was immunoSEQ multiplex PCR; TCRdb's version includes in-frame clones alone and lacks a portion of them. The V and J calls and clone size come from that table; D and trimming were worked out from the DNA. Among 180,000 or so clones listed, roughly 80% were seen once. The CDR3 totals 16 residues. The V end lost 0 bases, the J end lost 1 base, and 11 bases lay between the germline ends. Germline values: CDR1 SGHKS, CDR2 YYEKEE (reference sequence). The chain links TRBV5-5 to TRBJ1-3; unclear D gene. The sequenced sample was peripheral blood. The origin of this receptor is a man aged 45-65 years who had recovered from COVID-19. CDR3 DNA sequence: TGTGCCAGCAGCTTGGATCTCGGGGAATCTGGAAACACCATATATTTT. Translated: CASSLDLGESGNTIYF.